This T cell receptor beta chain was identified during a study of OX40 agonist ivuxolimab in advanced cancers. Only in-frame clones appear in the TCRdb table, and some are missing; sequencing was by immunoSEQ multiplex PCR. This table has about 73,000 clones, 70% to 90% appearing once. V lost 1 base to trimming and J lost 0 bases, with 3 bases between them. Germline CDR1 MNHEY, CDR2 SMNVEV (reference sequence). The CDR3 runs to 14 residues. The chain has TRBV27 and TRBJ2-2; no firm D call. The receptor's source is an adult with an advanced solid tumor such as melanoma, head and neck, liver or kidney cancer. The sequencing used CD4+ or CD8+ T cells sorted from blood, collected in a trial of the OX40 agonist ivuxolimab. The DNA of the CDR3 is TGTGCCAGCAGTTTATGGGCGAACACCGGGGAGCTGTTTTTT. This gives the protein CASSLWANTGELFF.